The next 22 T cell receptor beta chains were all read from a single sample in a study of blood T cell repertoires in COVID-19. Sequencing was performed with immunoSEQ multiplex PCR; in TCRdb, only in-frame clones are kept and a portion is missing. The sample comprises over 50,000 clones, 80% to 90% of which are singletons, and less than 8% rests with the top ten. The sample consisted of peripheral blood. The receptors come from a man between 60 and 75 years old with acute or convalescent COVID-19.

This clone appeared a single time. The chain couples TRBV29-1 to TRBJ1-1; tentative D call: TRBD1 (6 bases). The CDR3 consists of 17 residues. V was cut by 7 bases and J by 3 bases, with 27 bases left in between. Germline assignment: CDR1 SQVTM and CDR2 ANQGSEA. The CDR3 DNA sequence: TGCAGCGCACGGGGGGGGCAAATTTTATCTAGGGACACTGAAGCTTTCTTT. Its translation: CSARGGQILSRDTEAFF.

The genes are TRBV9 and TRBJ2-3, with a possible D match to TRBD2 (5 bases). Germline assignment: CDR1 SGDLS and CDR2 YYNGEE. The germline V and J ends were trimmed by 0 bases and 0 bases, with 8 bases remaining between them. The CDR3 is 15 amino acids. The CDR3 DNA sequence: TGTGCCAGCAGCGTAGGAGGACTCAGCACAGATACGCAGTATTTT. It encodes CASSVGGLSTDTQYF.

The chain couples TRBV5-1 to TRBJ2-5; 15 nucleotides align to TRBD2. Germline V CDR1 and CDR2: SGHRS, YFSETQ. The CDR3 is made up of 16 amino acids. J lost 5 bases, V lost 5 bases, and 7 bases had no gene match. The CDR3 region has the DNA TGCGCCAGCAGACGCGGACTAGCGGGGGGGCTGGAGACCCAGTACTTC. Protein sequence: CASRRGLAGGLETQYF.

J is TRBJ1-2 and V is TRBV29-1; TRBD1 might be the D (5 bases). CDR3 length: 12 residues. Germline V lookup: CDR1 SQVTM, CDR2 ANQGSEA. V was trimmed by 3 bases and J by 3 bases, leaving 8 bases between them. CDR3 loop: CSVEGGYYGYTF. CDR3 sequence (DNA): TGCAGCGTTGAGGGGGGATACTATGGCTACACCTTC.

The V gene is TRBV5-4, the J gene TRBJ2-2, with 10 bases lining up with TRBD2. V shed 3 bases, J shed 2 bases, and the junction held 4 bases outside the gene matches. Germline CDR1 is SGHNT and CDR2 is YYREEE (reference sequence). CDR3 size: 16 residues. This CDR3 reads CASSSTSGVNTGELFF. The CDR3 DNA reads TGTGCCAGCAGCTCAACTAGCGGGGTTAACACCGGGGAGCTGTTTTTT. The full variable domain, with the rest looked up from reference TRBV5-4 and TRBJ2-2, is ETGVTQSPTHLIKTRGQQVTLRCSSQSGHNTVSWYQQALGQGPQFIFQYYREEENGRGNFPPRFSGLQFPNYSSELNVNALELDDSALYLCASSSTSGVNTGELFFGEGSRLTVL.

The chain joins TRBV5-6 to TRBJ2-7, with 8 bases aligning to TRBD1. This CDR3 is built from 15 residues. Germline CDR1 reads SGHDT; CDR2 reads YYEEEE. Losses at the gene ends were 4 bases for V and 9 bases for J; bases not matched to a gene: 15. As DNA, the CDR3 is TGTGCCAGCAGCCGCAGGGGGCGTATCGACCGTGGGCAGTACTTC. Residues: CASSRRGRIDRGQYF.

V gene TRBV9 combines with J gene TRBJ1-3; weak D call: TRBD1 (6 bases). The germline V gene encodes CDR1 SGDLS and CDR2 YYNGEE. This CDR3 spans 15 amino acids. V lost 4 bases and J lost 3, with 14 bases in between. CDR3 in amino acids: CASSTLQGFGNTIYF. CDR3 DNA: TGTGCCAGCAGCACACTACAGGGATTTGGAAACACCATATATTTT.

The chain is built from TRBV15 and TRBJ1-5; possibly TRBD1 for D (6 bases). CDR1 is LNHNV, CDR2 YYDKDF, per germline (reference sequence). Trimming cost V 5 bases and J 6 bases, with 17 bases left between them. The CDR3 loop spans 15 amino acids. CDR3 sequence: CATSPEARGFQPQHF. Written as DNA, the CDR3 is TGTGCCACCAGCCCTGAGGCCAGGGGTTTTCAGCCCCAGCATTTT.

The chain combines TRBV27 with TRBJ1-2; 8 bases are a match to TRBD1. V lost 2 bases and J lost 4; bases outside the gene matches: 0. The CDR3 is 13 amino acids. Germline V CDR1 and CDR2: MNHEY, SMNVEV (reference sequence). CDR3 sequence: CASSLDRGYGYTF. The CDR3 DNA follows: TGTGCCAGCAGTTTAGACAGGGGCTATGGCTACACCTTC.

The genes are TRBV7-2 and TRBJ1-5; D is perhaps TRBD1 (5 bases). The V end was cut by 2 bases, the J end by 1 base, with 9 bases between. This CDR3 is built from 15 residues. The germline V gene encodes CDR1 SGHTA and CDR2 FQGNSA. CDR3 coding DNA: TGTGCCAGCAGCTTACGACAGACGAGCAATCAGCCCCAGCATTTT. Protein: CASSLRQTSNQPQHF.

This clone was seen only once. The V call is TRBV27, the J call TRBJ1-6; perhaps TRBD1 as D (6 bases). Germline V gives CDR1 MNHEY, CDR2 SMNVEV (reference sequence). This CDR3 is built from 15 residues. Trimming took off 6 bases at V and 7 bases at J, with 16 bases between the two ends. The CDR3 reads CASRLQGLGNSPLHF. As DNA, the CDR3 is TGTGCCAGCAGGCTTCAGGGGTTAGGGAATTCACCCCTCCACTTT.

V and J are TRBV19 and TRBJ2-3, with 15 nucleotides matching TRBD2. With 5 bases clipped from V and 8 bases from J, the junction kept 20 bases outside the gene matches. Germline CDR1 LNHDA, CDR2 SQIVND (reference sequence). This CDR3 has 20 amino acids. The CDR3 loop reads CASSPYPGTSGGTSATTQYF. Here the CDR3 DNA reads TGTGCCAGTAGTCCTTATCCCGGGACTAGCGGGGGGACCTCGGCAACTACGCAGTATTTT.

The DNA for the CDR3 is TGTGCCAGCAGCCAAGGGACAGGGGGCTACTACGAGCAGTACTTC. The encoded protein is CASSQGTGGYYEQYF. The chain has TRBV14 and TRBJ2-7; 11 positions match TRBD1. Trimming at V came to 1 base and at J to 3 bases, leaving 2 bases not matched to a gene. Germline loops: CDR1 SGHDN, CDR2 FVKESK. CDR3 length: 15 residues.

J is TRBJ2-5 and V is TRBV6-6, with 9 bases lining up with TRBD1. CDR3 length: 14 amino acids. Unmatched junction bases numbered 3, after V lost 6 bases and J lost 1 base. Germline CDR1 is MNHNY and CDR2 is SVGAGI (reference sequence). CDR3 sequence: CASSRTGVQETQYF. The CDR3 DNA follows: TGTGCCAGCAGCCGGACAGGGGTCCAAGAGACCCAGTACTTC.

The chain employs TRBV6-1 and TRBJ1-2; possibly TRBD1 for D (5 bases). The CDR3 is 14 amino acids. CDR1 MNHNS and CDR2 SASEGT come from the germline V gene. Trimming took off 2 bases at V and 3 bases at J, with 10 bases between the two ends. The CDR3 DNA reads as TGTGCCAGCAGTGAATATGGGGGGGACTATGGCTACACCTTC. Amino acids: CASSEYGGDYGYTF.

CDR3 protein: CASSSGRTGTNSPLHF. The DNA of the CDR3 is TGTGCCAGCAGTTCCGGGCGGACAGGGACAAATTCACCCCTCCACTTT. The chain uses TRBV11-2 and TRBJ1-6; TRBD1 matches 8 bases. The CDR3 spans 16 residues. V lost 6 bases and J lost 7; bases outside the gene matches: 11. CDR1 SGHAT and CDR2 FQNNGV come from the germline V gene.

The chain has TRBV25-1 and TRBJ2-2; D is uncertain. The V end was cut by 0 bases, the J end by 1 base, with 6 bases between. Germline lookup yields CDR1 MGHDK and CDR2 SYGVNS. This CDR3 is built from 15 residues. The CDR3 nucleotides read TGTGCCAGCAGTGAATACGTGTTGAACACCGGGGAGCTGTTTTTT. Protein sequence: CASSEYVLNTGELFF.

This clone was counted a few times. The chain links TRBV30 to TRBJ1-2, with TRBD1 matching over 8 bases. The CDR3 is made up of 13 amino acids. In germline, CDR1 is GTSNPN, CDR2 SVGIG (reference sequence). The junction had 9 bases not matched to a gene; V was cut back by 4 bases and J by 8 bases. CDR3 residues: CAWTPQGTGGYTF. Written as DNA, the CDR3 is TGTGCCTGGACCCCTCAGGGGACAGGCGGCTACACCTTC. The full variable domain, completed using reference TRBV30 and TRBJ1-2, is SQTIHQWPATLVQPVGSPLSLECTVEGTSNPNLYWYRQAAGRGLQLLFYSVGIGQISSEVPQNLSASRPQDRQFILSSKKLLLSDSGFYLCAWTPQGTGGYTFGSGTRLTVV.

This sequence joins TRBV28 and TRBJ1-5, with 7 positions matching TRBD1. V lost 6 bases to trimming and J lost 6 bases; unmatched junction nucleotides: 23. The germline V gene has CDR1 MDHEN and CDR2 SYDVKM. The CDR3 contains 19 residues. CDR3 sequence (DNA): TGTGCCAGCAGCTCTGACACAGGGGATTTTTCTTCTCTGCGTCAGCCCCAGCATTTT. Translating it yields CASSSDTGDFSSLRQPQHF.

The V and J genes are TRBV5-4 and TRBJ2-7; TRBD1 aligns across 9 bases. Looked up from germline, CDR1 is SGHNT and CDR2 is YYREEE (reference sequence). V shed 4 bases, J shed 5 bases, and the junction held 10 bases outside the gene matches. CDR3 length: 15 amino acids. The CDR3 is CASSQTGQGTHEQYF. CDR3 coding DNA: TGTGCCAGCAGCCAAACGGGACAGGGTACCCACGAGCAGTACTTC.

The rearrangement links TRBV19 to TRBJ1-5; D remains unclear. The CDR3 is 14 residues long. Germline CDR1 LNHDA, CDR2 SQIVND (reference sequence). The V end was cut by 5 bases, the J end by 3 bases, with 11 bases between. The chain's CDR3 is CASSSADNNQPQHF. As DNA, the CDR3 is TGTGCCAGTAGTTCCGCAGATAACAATCAGCCCCAGCATTTT.

This chain joins TRBV6-5 and TRBJ2-7, with TRBD2 identical over 9 bases. The CDR3 is 14 amino acids. Trimming took 2 bases from V and 3 from J; bases not matched to a gene: 2. The germline V gene has CDR1 MNHEY and CDR2 SVGAGI. The CDR3 DNA sequence: TGTGCCAGCAGTTACGCTAGCGGGGACTACGAGCAGTACTTC. Translated, it gives CASSYASGDYEQYF.